The T cell receptor beta chain under discussion was sequenced for a study of post-analysis software for immune sequencing data. Overall study context: Multiple sclerosis in the patients followed relapsing-remitting, secondary progressive and progressive-relapsing courses. Study results and limitations: When the samples were clustered directly with F measure, those that had been prepared in the same batch showed strong co-clustering. Multiple sclerosis patients showed significantly lower normalized Chao1 diversity than controls did.

TCR beta cDNA libraries included unique molecular identifiers. The source material, about 0.9 to 10 million T cells, gave rise to about 460,000 cDNA molecules. In TCRdb, the PCR reads were re-called with MiXCR into one record per CDR3 protein. There are hundreds of thousands of distinct CDR3 sequences in the sample; 59% occur only once, and over 9% lies in the top ten. Note on this clonotype: Its specificity is not known.

Sequencing used blood. This TCR derives from a girl aged 2 to 9 with multiple sclerosis.

DNA for the CDR3: TGTGCCATCAGTGGGGGGGCTCAAGCTTTCTTT. Translation: CAISGGAQAFF. V gene TRBV10-3 combines with J gene TRBJ1-1; D perhaps matches TRBD1 (6 bases). In germline, CDR1 is ENHRY, CDR2 SYGVKD. Trimming took off 4 bases at V and 9 bases at J, with 9 bases between the two ends. This CDR3 comprises 11 residues.